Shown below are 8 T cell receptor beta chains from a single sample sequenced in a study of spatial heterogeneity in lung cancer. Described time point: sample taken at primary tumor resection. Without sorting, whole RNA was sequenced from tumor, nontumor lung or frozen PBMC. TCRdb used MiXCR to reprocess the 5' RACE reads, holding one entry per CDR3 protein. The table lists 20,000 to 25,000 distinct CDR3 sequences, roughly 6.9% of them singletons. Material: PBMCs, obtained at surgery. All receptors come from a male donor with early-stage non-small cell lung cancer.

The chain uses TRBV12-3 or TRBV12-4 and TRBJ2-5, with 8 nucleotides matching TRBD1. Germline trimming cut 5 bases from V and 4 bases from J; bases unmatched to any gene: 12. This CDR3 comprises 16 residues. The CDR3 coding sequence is TGTGCCAGCAGTCCAGGGGGCGAGGGGTTTCGAGAGACCCAGTACTTC. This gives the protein CASSPGGEGFRETQYF.

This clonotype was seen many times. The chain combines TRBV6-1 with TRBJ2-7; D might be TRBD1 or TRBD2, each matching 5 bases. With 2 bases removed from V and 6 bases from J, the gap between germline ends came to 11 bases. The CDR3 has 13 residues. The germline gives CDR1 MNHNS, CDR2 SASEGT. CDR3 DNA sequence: TGTGCCAGCAGTGAAAATTGGGGGTCCGAGCAGTACGTC. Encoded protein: CASSENWGSEQYV.

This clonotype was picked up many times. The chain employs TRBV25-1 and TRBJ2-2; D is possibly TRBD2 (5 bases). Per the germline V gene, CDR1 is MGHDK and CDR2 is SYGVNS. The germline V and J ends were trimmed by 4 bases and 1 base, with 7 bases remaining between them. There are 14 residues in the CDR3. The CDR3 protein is CASSAAGNTGELFF. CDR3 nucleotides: TGTGCCAGCAGTGCCGCGGGGAACACCGGGGAGCTGTTTTTT.

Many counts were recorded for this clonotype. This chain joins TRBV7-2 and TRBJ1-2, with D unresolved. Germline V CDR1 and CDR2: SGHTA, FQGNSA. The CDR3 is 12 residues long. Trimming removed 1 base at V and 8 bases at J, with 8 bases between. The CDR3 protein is CASSLEVGGYTF. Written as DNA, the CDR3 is TGTGCCAGCAGCTTAGAAGTGGGAGGCTACACCTTC.

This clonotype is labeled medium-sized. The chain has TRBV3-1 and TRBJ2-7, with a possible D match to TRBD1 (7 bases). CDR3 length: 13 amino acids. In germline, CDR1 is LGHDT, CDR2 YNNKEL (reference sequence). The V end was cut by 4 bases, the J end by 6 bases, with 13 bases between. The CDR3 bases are TGTGCCAGCAGCCGACAGGGAGGAGCCGAGCAGTACTTC. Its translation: CASSRQGGAEQYF.

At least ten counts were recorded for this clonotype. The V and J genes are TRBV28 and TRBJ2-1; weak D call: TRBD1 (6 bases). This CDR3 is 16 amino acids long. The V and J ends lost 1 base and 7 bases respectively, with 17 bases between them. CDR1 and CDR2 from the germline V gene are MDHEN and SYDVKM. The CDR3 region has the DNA TGTGCCAGCAGTTTATCAAGGGGGTTTTCGGGGAATGAGCAGTTCTTC. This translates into CASSLSRGFSGNEQFF.

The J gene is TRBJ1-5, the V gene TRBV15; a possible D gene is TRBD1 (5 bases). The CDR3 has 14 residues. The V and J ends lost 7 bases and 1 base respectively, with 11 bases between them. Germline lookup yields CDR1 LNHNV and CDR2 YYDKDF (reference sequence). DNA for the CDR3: TGTGCCACCACCCCAGGGTTAAGCAATCAGCCCCAGCATTTT. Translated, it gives CATTPGLSNQPQHF. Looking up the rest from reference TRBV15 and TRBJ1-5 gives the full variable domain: DAMVIQNPRYQVTQFGKPVTLSCSQTLNHNVMYWYQQKSSQAPKLLFHYYDKDFNNEADTPDNFQSRRPNTSFCFLDIRSPGLGDTAMYLCATTPGLSNQPQHFGDGTRLSIL.

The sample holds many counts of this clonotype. For the CDR3, the DNA is TGCGCCAGCAGCCCCCTGGGGGATAACACTGAAGCTTTCTTT. This encodes CASSPLGDNTEAFF. This chain joins TRBV5-1 and TRBJ1-1; maybe TRBD1 (5 bases). This CDR3 contains 14 residues. With 4 bases removed from V and 2 bases from J, the gap between germline ends came to 12 bases. Germline loops: CDR1 SGHRS, CDR2 YFSETQ. Using reference TRBV5-1 and TRBJ1-1 for the parts outside the CDR3, the full variable domain is KAGVTQTPRYLIKTRGQQVTLSCSPISGHRSVSWYQQTPGQGLQFLFEYFSETQRNKGNFPGRFSGRQFSNSRSEMNVSTLELGDSALYLCASSPLGDNTEAFFGQGTRLTVV.